This T cell receptor (beta chain) was observed in a study of identical twins (dated by TCRdb to between 2015 and 2016). With respect to the entire study: To test whether fetal clonotypes persist, the study used deep sequencing on TCR alpha and beta repertoires from monozygotic twins, unrelated adults of various ages, and cord blood. To rule out contamination, replicate twin experiments were performed at different times with different library preparation protocols.

This clonotype was seen at least ten times. Which antigen it targets is not known. No much larger clone exists at a distance of one base, and base qualities are not known. Study-wide findings and limitations: Because the same donors could not be followed over many years, conclusions were based on cross-sectional statistical analysis. Fewer insertions were carried by abundant cord blood beta clonotypes, a similar but weaker trend appeared in young adult naive repertoires, and no such trend appeared in memory repertoires. Invariant T cells such as MAIT and iNKT could partly confound zero-insertion analyses, although diverse VJ usage argued against such confounding for most clonotypes. Out-of-frame TCR alpha sharing in monozygotic twins was systematically underestimated by recombination models, whereas sharing between unrelated individuals was in agreement with the recombination models. Compared with coincidental sharing between unrelated individuals, an excess of low generation-probability sequences was observed among out-of-frame TCR alpha sequences shared between twins. A weaker excess of twin sharing was found in beta out-of-frame sequences because the signal-to-noise ratio was lowered by fewer shared sequences.

Every donor was a healthy Caucasian. Using Miltenyi CD45RO+ enrichment and human naive T-cell isolation kits, memory (CD45RO+) and naive T cells were isolated from PBMC. The germline V gene sets CDR1 to SGHRS and CDR2 to YFSETQ. V loses 0 bases at its end and J loses 1 base; junction bases beyond the gene matches: 7. The CDR3 runs 17 amino acids, cysteine and phenylalanine included. CDR3 DNA is the only sequence kept; it has 51 bases, read in frame from the first base. Receptors were amplified or captured by 5' RACE. Sequencing was performed on an Illumina HiSeq 2000. A universal primer binding site was introduced by template switching, and a unique molecular identifier was present in the final cDNA, enabling accurate counting of TCR cDNA molecules. First-strand cDNA for TCR alpha and beta chains was synthesized from specific primers in the conserved constant-segment region. Each cDNA library was double barcoded, with a SMART-Mk sample barcode plus Illumina barcodes, to control for contamination. TruSeq adapter sequences along with Illumina sample barcodes were introduced in two successive PCR steps. The Illumina HiSeq platform was used with custom primers to sequence TCR alpha and beta cDNA libraries. Concerning the study's data processing: MiGEC processed the raw reads to extract unique molecular identifiers, while MiXCR was used to determine the CDR3 positions. Recombination models were inferred per individual with the repgenHMM and IGoR tools using an EM algorithm. The analysis of shared clonotypes was done with the tcR package in R, with sharing normalized by the product of cloneset sizes. To study raw recombination free of thymic and clonal selection effects, out-of-frame nonproductive sequences were analyzed. Starting from the raw public reads, TCRdb applied fastp trimming at Q25, assembled clones with MiXCR and retained in-frame beta chains. CDR3 protein sequences are deduplicated, and each keeps its most common genes and DNA. What appears here as the V and J calls and clone size reflects TCRdb's work, not the paper's. In this sample the table shows 200,000 to 300,000 distinct CDR3 sequences, roughly a tenth of which occur a single time. About 9.1% of the sample rests with the top ten.

The rearranged chain carries TRBV5-1 and TRBJ2-5; TRBD2 agrees with 9 junctional bases. The TCR was taken from a man over 45 in good health. Sequencing used memory T cells sorted from blood. What this sample's cell subset or site label stands for: CD45RO+ enriched T cells. CDR3 sequence: CASSLALSGGRQETQYF. The nucleotides read TGCGCCAGCAGCTTGGCTCTTAGCGGGGGCCGCCAAGAGACCCAGTACTTC.